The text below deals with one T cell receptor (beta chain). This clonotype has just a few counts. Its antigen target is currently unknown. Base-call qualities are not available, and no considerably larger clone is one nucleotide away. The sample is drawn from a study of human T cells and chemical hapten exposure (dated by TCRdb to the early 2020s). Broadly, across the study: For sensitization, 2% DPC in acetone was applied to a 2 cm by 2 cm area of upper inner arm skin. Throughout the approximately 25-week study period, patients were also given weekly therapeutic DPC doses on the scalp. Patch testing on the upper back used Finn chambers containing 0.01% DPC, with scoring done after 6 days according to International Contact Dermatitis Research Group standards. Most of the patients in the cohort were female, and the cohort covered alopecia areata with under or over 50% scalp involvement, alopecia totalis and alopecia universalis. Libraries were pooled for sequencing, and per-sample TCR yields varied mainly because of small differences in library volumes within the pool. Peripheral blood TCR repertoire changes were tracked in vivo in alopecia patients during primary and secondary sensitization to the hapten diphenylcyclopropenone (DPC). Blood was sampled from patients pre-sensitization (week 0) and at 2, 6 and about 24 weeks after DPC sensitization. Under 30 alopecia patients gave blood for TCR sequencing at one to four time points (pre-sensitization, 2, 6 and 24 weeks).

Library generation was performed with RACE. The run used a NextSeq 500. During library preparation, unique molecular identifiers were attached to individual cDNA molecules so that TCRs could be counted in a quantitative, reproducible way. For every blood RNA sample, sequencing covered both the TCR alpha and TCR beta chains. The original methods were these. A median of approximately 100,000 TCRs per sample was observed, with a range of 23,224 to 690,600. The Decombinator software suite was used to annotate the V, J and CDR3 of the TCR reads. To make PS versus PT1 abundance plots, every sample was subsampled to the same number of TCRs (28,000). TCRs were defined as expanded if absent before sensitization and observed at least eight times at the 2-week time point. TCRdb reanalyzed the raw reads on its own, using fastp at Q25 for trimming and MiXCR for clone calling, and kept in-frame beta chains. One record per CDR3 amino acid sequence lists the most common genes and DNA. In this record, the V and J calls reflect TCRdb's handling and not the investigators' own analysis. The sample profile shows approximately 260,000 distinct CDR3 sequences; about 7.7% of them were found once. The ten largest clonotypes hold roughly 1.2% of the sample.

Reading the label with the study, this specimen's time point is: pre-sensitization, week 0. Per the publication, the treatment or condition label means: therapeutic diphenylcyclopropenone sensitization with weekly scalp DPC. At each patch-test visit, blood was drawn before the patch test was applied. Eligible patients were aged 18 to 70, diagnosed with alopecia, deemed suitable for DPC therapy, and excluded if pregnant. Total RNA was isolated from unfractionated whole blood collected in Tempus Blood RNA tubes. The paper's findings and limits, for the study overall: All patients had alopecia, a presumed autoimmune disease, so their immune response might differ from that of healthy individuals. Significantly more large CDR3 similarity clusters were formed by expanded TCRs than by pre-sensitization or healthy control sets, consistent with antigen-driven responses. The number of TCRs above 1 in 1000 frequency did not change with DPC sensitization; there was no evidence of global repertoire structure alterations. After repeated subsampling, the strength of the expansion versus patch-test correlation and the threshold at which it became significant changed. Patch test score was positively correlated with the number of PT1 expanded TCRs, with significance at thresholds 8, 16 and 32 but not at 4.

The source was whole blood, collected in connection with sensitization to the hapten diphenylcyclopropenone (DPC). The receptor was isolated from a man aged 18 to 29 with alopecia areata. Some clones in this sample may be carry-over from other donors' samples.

The CDR3 sequence is CASSEGRRNEKLFF. The DNA reads TGTGCCAGCAGCGAGGGACGGCGCAATGAAAAACTGTTTTTT. In this chain, TRBV6-5 is recombined with TRBJ1-4; the D region possibly corresponds to TRBD1 (5 bases align). From its cysteine to its phenylalanine, the CDR3 spans 14 amino acids. Of the read, only the CDR3 DNA is kept; its 42 bases are in frame from base 1. Between the V and J ends, shortened by 6 bases and 5 bases respectively, the junction contains 13 bases. The germline V gene specifies MNHEY as CDR1 and SVGAGI as CDR2.